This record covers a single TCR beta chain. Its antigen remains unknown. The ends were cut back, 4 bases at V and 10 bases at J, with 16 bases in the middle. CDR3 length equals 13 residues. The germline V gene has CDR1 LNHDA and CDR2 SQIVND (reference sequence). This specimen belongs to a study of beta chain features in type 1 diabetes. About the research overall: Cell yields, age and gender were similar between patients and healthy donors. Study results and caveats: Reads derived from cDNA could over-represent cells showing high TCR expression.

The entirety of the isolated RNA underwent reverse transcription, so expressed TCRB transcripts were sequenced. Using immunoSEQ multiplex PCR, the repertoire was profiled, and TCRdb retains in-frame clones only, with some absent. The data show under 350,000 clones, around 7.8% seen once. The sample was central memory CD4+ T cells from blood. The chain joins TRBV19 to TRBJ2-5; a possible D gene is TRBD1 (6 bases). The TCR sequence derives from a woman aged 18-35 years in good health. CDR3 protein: CASSTQNYRDQYF. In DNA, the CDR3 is TGTGCCAGTAGTACCCAAAACTACAGGGACCAGTACTTC.